One and the same sample provided the 8 T cell receptor beta chains below, sequenced in a study of shared clonotypes between healthy human individuals. The protocol was immunoSEQ multiplex PCR, while the TCRdb copy is restricted to in-frame clones and leaves out a portion. The data show approximately 2.5 million clones, more than 85% seen once. The source material was naive CD4+ T cells from PBMCs. Subset specified: CD45RA+ positively selected. Source of these receptors: a man aged 18 to 30 in good health. Some clones in this sample may be carry-over from other donors' samples.

The V gene is TRBV25-1, the J gene TRBJ2-1; D might be TRBD2 (6 bases). Germline V gene sequence: CDR1 MGHDK, CDR2 SYGVNS. This CDR3 has 14 residues. V was cut by 7 bases and J by 9 bases, with 19 bases left in between. CDR3 coding DNA: TGTGCCAGCATGAAACCCGGGAGTTTCGTTGAGCAGTTCTTC. It yields the protein CASMKPGSFVEQFF.

The rearrangement joins TRBV6-1 to TRBJ1-4; TRBD1 is a possible D gene (6 bases). This CDR3 comprises 15 residues. The V gene's germline CDR1 is MNHNS and CDR2 SASEGT. Trimming took 2 bases from V and 7 from J, leaving 14 bases between them. The chain's CDR3 is CASSELGTSGEKLFF. The DNA for the CDR3 is TGTGCCAGCAGTGAATTGGGGACATCTGGTGAAAAACTGTTTTTT.

With regard to this clone: The sample contains more than one DNA sequence encoding this CDR3. The J gene is TRBJ2-7, the V gene TRBV27; D not resolved. Germline CDR1 MNHEY, CDR2 SMNVEV (reference sequence). Trimming took 3 bases from V and 2 from J, leaving 8 bases between them. The CDR3 runs to 13 residues. The CDR3 spells CASSFGLTYEQYF. The CDR3 DNA sequence: TGTGCCAGCAGTTTCGGCCTAACCTACGAGCAGTACTTC.

This chain connects TRBV9 to TRBJ2-7; 13 nucleotides match TRBD2. Trimming took 0 bases from V and 7 from J; bases not matched to a gene: 4. This CDR3 contains 15 residues. Germline CDR1 SGDLS, CDR2 YYNGEE. Here the CDR3 reads CASSVDGLAGVEQYF. DNA for the CDR3: TGTGCCAGCAGCGTAGACGGACTAGCGGGAGTTGAGCAGTACTTC.

The J gene is TRBJ1-4, the V gene TRBV29-1; D ambiguous. Between the trimmed V and J ends, which lost 4 bases and 7 bases, there was a span of 16 bases. From germline, CDR1 is SQVTM and CDR2 ANQGSEA. This CDR3 is built from 14 residues. This CDR3 is CSVASGPRGEKLFF. The CDR3 nucleotides are TGCAGCGTTGCCAGCGGGCCAAGAGGTGAAAAACTGTTTTTT.

V gene TRBV28 combines with J gene TRBJ1-1, with D perhaps TRBD1 (5 bases). CDR3 length: 16 residues. Trimming removed 4 bases at V and 0 bases at J, with 15 bases between. CDR1 and CDR2 (germline): MDHEN, SYDVKM. The CDR3 loop reads CASSYIRRGLNTEAFF. The CDR3 DNA is TGTGCCAGCAGTTACATAAGGAGGGGACTGAACACTGAAGCTTTCTTT.

The chain links TRBV7-3 to TRBJ2-1; a weak D match, TRBD2 (6 bases). Trimming took 1 base from V and 3 from J, leaving 22 bases between them. The CDR3 has 19 amino acids. From germline, CDR1 is SGHTA and CDR2 FQGTGA. The CDR3 DNA follows: TGTGCCAGCAGCTTAAGACGTGAACGGGGGTCGGACCGCTACAATGAGCAGTTCTTC. Translation gives CASSLRRERGSDRYNEQFF.

The chain employs TRBV27 and TRBJ2-1; TRBD2 matches at 7 bases. Per germline, CDR1 MNHEY and CDR2 SMNVEV (reference sequence). This CDR3 comprises 17 residues. V lost 2 bases and J lost 2; bases outside the gene matches: 9. In DNA, the CDR3 is TGTGCCAGCAGTTTAAATCCGGGGGGAGGACCCTACAATGAGCAGTTCTTC. Translated: CASSLNPGGGPYNEQFF.